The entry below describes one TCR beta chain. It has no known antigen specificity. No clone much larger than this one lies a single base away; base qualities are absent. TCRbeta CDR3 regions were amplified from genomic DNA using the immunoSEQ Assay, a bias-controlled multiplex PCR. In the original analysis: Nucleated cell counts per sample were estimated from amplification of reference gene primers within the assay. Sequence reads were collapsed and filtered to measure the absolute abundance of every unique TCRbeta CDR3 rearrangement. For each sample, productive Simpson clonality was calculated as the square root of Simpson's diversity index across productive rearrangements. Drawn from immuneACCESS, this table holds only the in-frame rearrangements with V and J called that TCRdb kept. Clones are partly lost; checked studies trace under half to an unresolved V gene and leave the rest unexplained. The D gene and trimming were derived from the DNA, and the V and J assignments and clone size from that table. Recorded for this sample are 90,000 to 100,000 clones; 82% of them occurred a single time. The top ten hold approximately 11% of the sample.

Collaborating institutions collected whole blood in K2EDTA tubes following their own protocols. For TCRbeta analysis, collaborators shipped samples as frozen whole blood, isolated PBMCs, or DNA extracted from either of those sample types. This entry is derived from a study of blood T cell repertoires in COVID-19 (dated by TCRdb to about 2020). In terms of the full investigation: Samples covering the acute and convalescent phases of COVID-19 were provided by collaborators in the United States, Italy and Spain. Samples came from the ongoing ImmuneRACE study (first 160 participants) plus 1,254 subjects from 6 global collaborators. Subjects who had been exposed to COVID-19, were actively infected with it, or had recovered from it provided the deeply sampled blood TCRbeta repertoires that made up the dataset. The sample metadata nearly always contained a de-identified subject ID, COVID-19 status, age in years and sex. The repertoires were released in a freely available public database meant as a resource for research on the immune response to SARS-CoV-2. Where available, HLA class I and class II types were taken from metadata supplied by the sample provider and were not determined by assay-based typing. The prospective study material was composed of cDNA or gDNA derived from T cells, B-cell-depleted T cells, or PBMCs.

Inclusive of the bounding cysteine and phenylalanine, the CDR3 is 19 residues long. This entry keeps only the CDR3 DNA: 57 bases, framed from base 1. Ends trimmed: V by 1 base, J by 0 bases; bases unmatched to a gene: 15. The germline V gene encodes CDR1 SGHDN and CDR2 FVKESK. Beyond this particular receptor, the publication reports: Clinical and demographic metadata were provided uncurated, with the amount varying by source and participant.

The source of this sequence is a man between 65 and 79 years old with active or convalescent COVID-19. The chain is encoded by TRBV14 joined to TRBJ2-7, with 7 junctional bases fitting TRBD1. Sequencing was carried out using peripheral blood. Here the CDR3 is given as CASSQGGGLPGQFSYEQYF. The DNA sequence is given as TGTGCCAGCAGCCAAGGAGGGGGCTTACCGGGACAATTCTCCTACGAGCAGTACTTC.